These T cell receptor beta chains were read from a single sample in a study of cytomegalovirus exposure and HLA in healthy donors. Measured with immunoSEQ multiplex PCR; TCRdb has only the in-frame clones, and not every one. The repertoire holds about 120,000 clones, with about three quarters as singletons. Source material: PBMCs. These receptors were taken from a human donor in good health. CDR3s leave out the opening cysteine and the closing phenylalanine or tryptophan. The order of the fields is J gene, V gene, D gene, CDR3 length, CDR3 protein. The D gene is left open where the match is weak.

>TRBJ2-1|TRBV10-2|TRBD2|13
ASSVLAGSVNEQF
>TRBJ2-1|TRBV10-3|TRBD2|15
AISVRESGGSYNEQF
>TRBJ1-1|TRBV7-9|-|11
ASSLGNQEEAF
>TRBJ1-5|TRBV28|TRBD1|11
ASRHRGGQPQH
>TRBJ1-1|TRBV5-1|-|13
ASSLDRVGNSQAF
>TRBJ2-5|TRBV5-1|-|12
ASRETGLQETQY
>TRBJ2-7|TRBV5-1|-|11
ASSLDGEDYQY
>TRBJ2-1|TRBV5-1|TRBD2|15
ASRKGLAGGSYNEQF
>TRBJ2-5|TRBV4-2|TRBD2|14
ASSQTTSGGGETQY
>TRBJ1-5|TRBV7-9|-|14
SSSLRGTGSPQPQH
>TRBJ2-7|TRBV28|-|9
ASRTAYEQY
>TRBJ1-2|TRBV7-9|TRBD1|12
ASSWTGSNYGHT
>TRBJ2-3|TRBV7-2|-|12
ASRGGGWTDTQY
>TRBJ1-5|TRBV28|-|14
ASSYFQGIGNQPQH
>TRBJ2-1|TRBV7-3|TRBD2|12
ASSLSGGANEQF
>TRBJ2-3|TRBV7-2|-|12
ASSSTSPWGTQY
>TRBJ2-5|TRBV19|TRBD2|13
ASRTDGTSIETQY
>TRBJ2-2|TRBV6-4|TRBD1|12
ASPRTGEAGELF
>TRBJ1-2|TRBV11-2|TRBD1|12
ASRSDRGQSGYT
>TRBJ1-2|TRBV2|-|12
ASSGQPVNYGYT
>TRBJ1-1|TRBV6-4|-|12
ASSESAAHTEAF
>TRBJ2-1|TRBV18|-|12
ASSPSESRNEQF
>TRBJ2-2|TRBV28|TRBD1|13
ASTQDRGGAGELF
>TRBJ1-4|TRBV28|TRBD1|18
ASSLVWDRLLIATNEKLF
>-|TRBV28|TRBD2|12
ASSYLGEGNEQY
>TRBJ1-1|TRBV5-6|-|13
ASSLGPGGNTEAF
>TRBJ2-7|TRBV5-6|-|14
ASRGGPTLLSYEQY
>TRBJ2-3|TRBV2|-|12
ASSESRGTDTQY
>TRBJ2-1|TRBV19|TRBD2|18
ASSIDRLAGGLTPYNEQF
>TRBJ1-5|TRBV6-1|-|13
ASSGALQGNQPQH
>TRBJ1-1|TRBV27|-|12
ASSLRGGRTEAF
>TRBJ2-1|TRBV19|TRBD2|11
ASSALAGVDQF